This TCR beta chain appears in the sequencing data of a study of chemoradiotherapy in HPV16-positive cancers. The data were produced by immunoSEQ multiplex PCR, yet TCRdb's version contains in-frame clones alone and is incomplete. This table has about 53,000 clones, around 90% appearing once. Over chemoradiotherapy, repertoires were sampled more than once. This clone appeared once. Specimen: blood, collected from a patient who underwent chemoradiotherapy. This clonotype was sampled from a human donor with HPV-associated anogenital cancer.

CDR3 sequence (DNA): TGTGCCAGCAGTTTAACAGGGAGTACGGGTTCACCCCTCCACTTT. The encoded protein is CASSLTGSTGSPLHF. The J gene is TRBJ1-6, the V gene TRBV27; possibly TRBD1 for D (6 bases). V was shortened by 2 bases and J by 9 bases, with 14 bases between the two germline ends. The V gene's germline CDR1 is MNHEY and CDR2 SMNVEV (reference sequence). The CDR3 has 15 amino acids.